This record concerns one T cell receptor (beta chain) sequence. Which antigen it targets is not known. Base qualities were left out, and no much larger clone turns up one base away. Participants in the prospective study were enrolled through a virtual design, were aged about 18 to 100 years, and lived in roughly 25 United States geographic areas. In the prospective study, participants were assigned to cohorts based on the clinical history participants reported in a screening survey and a study questionnaire. Recovered participants in ImmuneRACE Cohort 3 were defined by two consecutive negative NP/OP PCR tests, clearance by a healthcare professional, or resolution of symptoms. In the prospective study, whole blood, serum and a nasopharyngeal or oropharyngeal swab were collected from each participant by mobile phlebotomists. Prospective study participants could optionally give additional blood draws and questionnaires over an approximately two-month period. Before DNA extraction, blood samples from the prospective study were shipped at room temperature or frozen.

The V and J ends are trimmed by 0 bases and 7 bases, leaving 13 bases between them. The CDR3 sequence holds 15 residues, the cysteine and phenylalanine included. Of the read, only the CDR3 DNA is kept; its 45 bases are in frame from base 1. The germline V gene supplies CDR1 SGDLS and CDR2 YYNGEE. This sample was included in a study of blood T cell repertoires in COVID-19 (dated by TCRdb to 2019 to 2021). With regard to the full study: Samples from collaborators originated in the United States, Italy and Spain and spanned both the acute and convalescent phases of COVID-19. Nearly every sample came with metadata listing a de-identified subject ID, COVID-19 status, age in years and sex. Subjects who had been exposed to COVID-19, were actively infected with it, or had recovered from it provided the deeply sampled blood TCRbeta repertoires that made up the dataset. HLA class I and class II types, where available, came from metadata supplied by the sample provider rather than from assay-based typing. The prospective study material was composed of cDNA or gDNA derived from T cells, B-cell-depleted T cells, or PBMCs. The repertoires were made available in a free public database intended to serve as a resource for research on the immune response to SARS-CoV-2. The samples were drawn from the first 160 participants of the ongoing ImmuneRACE study and from under 1,500 subjects provided by 6 global collaborators. What the authors observed across the whole study: Clinical and demographic metadata were provided uncurated, with the amount varying by source and participant.

The immunoSEQ Assay, a bias-controlled multiplex PCR, was used to amplify TCRbeta CDR3 regions from genomic DNA. For the original study's pipeline: The number of nucleated cells in each sample was estimated from the amplification of reference gene primers within the assay. To quantify the absolute abundance of each unique TCRbeta CDR3 rearrangement, sequence reads were collapsed and filtered. Productive Simpson clonality was computed per sample as the square root of Simpson's diversity index over productive rearrangements. TCRdb carries this immuneACCESS record with in-frame sequences only. Its versions omit some clonotypes, under half of them owing to an unresolved V gene in the studies checked, with the rest unexplained. V, J and clone size are taken as reported in that table, and D and trimming were inferred from the DNA itself. This sample comprises 250,000 to 300,000 clones, under 90% of them detected only once. The ten largest make up approximately 2% of the sample.

The sample taken for sequencing was PBMCs or T cells enriched from blood (not recorded which). The chain is encoded by TRBV9 joined to TRBJ1-4; too little of a D gene remains to name it. The receptor comes from a woman in her fifties or sixties who had recovered from COVID-19. The sequence in DNA is TGTGCCAGCAGCGTAGGGAATGCGGCGGGTGAAAAACTGTTTTTT. Its protein product is CASSVGNAAGEKLFF.